There are a few counts of the clone carrying this T cell receptor beta chain. The CDR3 length is 15 residues. Germline V gene lookup returns CDR1 DFQATT and CDR2 SNEGSKA (reference sequence). Trimming cost V 6 bases and J 7 bases; bases outside gene matches: 13. MiXCR, run by TCRdb on the 5' RACE reads, gives a single entry per CDR3 protein. This sample yields about 57,000 distinct CDR3 sequences, of which more than 25% are seen a single time; less than 3.5% belongs to the top ten. This sequence was found in a female donor with breast cancer. The chain uses TRBV20-1 and TRBJ2-1, with 9 bases aligning to TRBD2. The sample consisted of tumor-infiltrating memory CD4+ T cells sorted from the breast tumor. Subset here: memory CD4+ T cells, CD4+CD45RO+CD25-. CDR3 coding DNA: TGCAGTGCACCGCCGATAGCGGGAGCAAGGAATGAGCAGTTCTTC. It specifies CSAPPIAGARNEQFF.